One sample yielded the 5 T cell receptor beta chains listed below, sequenced in a study of cytomegalovirus exposure and HLA in healthy donors. Amplification used 60 Vbeta primers and 13 Jbeta primers. The assay was immunoSEQ multiplex PCR, and TCRdb's table has in-frame clones only and misses some. The sample has around 130,000 clones, around 86% seen once. The specimen was PBMCs. These receptors all stem from a man younger than 35 in good health and CMV-seronegative.

Only one count was recorded for this clone. The gene calls are TRBV9 and TRBJ1-6, with D possibly being TRBD1 (6 bases). V lost 3 bases to trimming and J lost 10 bases, with 14 bases between them. The CDR3 contains 14 residues. CDR1 is SGDLS, CDR2 YYNGEE, per germline. In DNA, the CDR3 is TGTGCCAGCAGCGAGGACAGAGCGGGATCACCCCTCCACTTT. It specifies CASSEDRAGSPLHF.

The chain couples TRBV2 to TRBJ2-5, with a possible D match to TRBD2 (5 bases). Germline V gene lookup returns CDR1 SNHLY and CDR2 FYNNEI. Trimming left V 10 bases short and J 5 bases short, with 26 bases between. The length of the CDR3 is 16 residues. The CDR3 loop is CAIHLRALKPGETQYF. The CDR3 DNA reads TGTGCCATACACCTCCGGGCCCTTAAGCCGGGGGAGACCCAGTACTTC.

The chain couples TRBV6-6 to TRBJ2-7, with 7 positions matching TRBD1. The CDR3 has 13 residues. The V gene's germline CDR1 is MNHNY and CDR2 SVGAGI (reference sequence). V was pared by 7 bases and J by 2 bases, with 5 bases of the junction left unmatched. CDR3 nucleotides: TGTGCCAGCACGTTTGGACAGGCCTACGAGCAGTACTTC. Translating it yields CASTFGQAYEQYF.

This clone was observed a handful of times. This sequence joins TRBV5-1 and TRBJ1-2, with 9 bases aligning to TRBD1. The ends lost 4 bases at V and 8 bases at J; junction bases unmatched: 6. There are 13 residues in the CDR3. CDR1 SGHRS and CDR2 YFSETQ come from the germline V gene. The CDR3 here is CASSAGQGSGYTF. In nucleotides, the CDR3 is TGCGCCAGCAGCGCGGGACAGGGAAGCGGCTACACCTTC. The full variable domain, with the rest looked up from reference TRBV5-1 and TRBJ1-2, is KAGVTQTPRYLIKTRGQQVTLSCSPISGHRSVSWYQQTPGQGLQFLFEYFSETQRNKGNFPGRFSGRQFSNSRSEMNVSTLELGDSALYLCASSAGQGSGYTFGSGTRLTVV.

V is TRBV29-1 and J is TRBJ2-1; 8 bases agree with TRBD2. V dropped 6 bases and J dropped 7; count of bases not matched to a gene: 2. The V gene's germline CDR1 is SQVTM and CDR2 ANQGSEA. The CDR3 is 11 amino acids. The CDR3 coding sequence is TGCAGCGTGACTAGCGTTAATGAGCAGTTCTTC. Translating gives CSVTSVNEQFF.